This T cell receptor beta chain was retrieved from a study of T-cell reconstitution after alpha-beta-depleted transplantation in children. The study's findings and limits: Newly produced T cells mostly accounted for T-cell counts and diversity one year post-transplant. Surviving recipient cells, namely T cells and thymic progenitors, were the source of high day-60 TCRbeta diversity in some patients. About two months after transplant, alpha-beta T cells reportedly came from several hundred expanded graft clones.

Unique molecular identifiers were incorporated into the prepared TCRbeta library. Each CDR3 protein is one row after TCRdb ran MiXCR on the PCR reads. Altogether around 440,000 distinct CDR3 sequences are present, approximately 10% being singletons, with the ten largest covering around 2%. The CDR3 totals 15 residues. With 1 base removed from V and 3 bases from J, the gap between germline ends came to 12 bases. Germline loops: CDR1 DFQATT, CDR2 SNEGSKA (reference sequence). A note on this clonotype: Its antigen is still unknown. A much larger clone differs by one base, so this may be a read error.

The receptor comes from a child aged 2-15 years with inherited bone marrow failure, due to receive a stem cell transplant. The J gene is TRBJ1-4, the V gene TRBV20-1, with D maybe TRBD1 (5 bases). This specimen consisted of PBMCs, obtained before TCRalphabeta/CD19-depleted stem cell transplant. CDR3: CSARARLGANEKLFF. The CDR3 DNA reads as TGCAGTGCTAGAGCCCGACTGGGGGCTAATGAAAAACTGTTTTTT.